This TCR beta chain is from a study of OX40 agonist ivuxolimab in advanced cancers. Study-wide background: Age averaged 60 years (range roughly 23 to 80), and more than 80% were male.

The CDR3 contains 15 residues. Per germline, CDR1 SGHDN and CDR2 FVKESK. V dropped 4 bases and J dropped 8 bases, with 17 bases sitting between them. As regards this clone: The antigen is not known.

Study-level results: In the 0.1 to 3.0 mg/kg range, CD4+ and CD8+ blood T cells had expanded clonally by week 6. In general, CD8+ T cells held more expanded clones than CD4+ did, on average. There were also nonresponders showing low normalized T-cell clonal expansion.

Profiling relied on immunoSEQ multiplex PCR, and the TCRdb table lists in-frame clones only, not all of them. Among about 83,000 clones listed, about 85% were seen once. Sequencing was performed on CD4+ or CD8+ T cells sorted from blood, taken in a trial of the OX40 agonist ivuxolimab. The chain links TRBV14 to TRBJ1-4; D is undetermined. This receptor was obtained from an adult with an advanced solid tumor such as melanoma, head and neck, liver or kidney cancer. DNA for the CDR3: TGTGCCAGCAGCCCCTTTCGGGCGATGGAAGAAAAACTGTTTTTT. It codes for CASSPFRAMEEKLFF.